Below, one TCR beta chain is given with its context. As to time point: late/post reinfection, 12 to 24 weeks after detection. No in vitro expansion preceded TCR sequencing of the sorted cells. These data are taken from a study of memory CD8 T cells in hepatitis C reinfection. Assay: immunoSEQ multiplex PCR; the TCRdb copy retains only in-frame clones and omits some. The sample has 45,000 to 50,000 clones, roughly nine tenths seen once; the top ten hold roughly 0.7%. What was sequenced was naive CD8+ T cells sorted from blood. This clonotype originated in a young man with hepatitis C virus infection.

The CDR3 protein is CASSRSGDAEAFF. The CDR3 DNA follows: TGTGCCAGCTCAAGGTCGGGAGACGCTGAAGCTTTCTTT. The V gene is TRBV6-1, the J gene TRBJ1-1; no definite D call. This CDR3 is 13 amino acids long. V lost 8 bases, J lost 6 bases, and 16 bases lay in between. Germline values: CDR1 MNHNS, CDR2 SASEGT.